These T cell receptor beta chains were read from a single sample in a study of molecular identifiers for immune sequencing clone quantification. TCRdb redid the calling of the PCR reads with MiXCR, one entry per CDR3 protein. The repertoire has hundreds of thousands of distinct CDR3 sequences, nearly 20% of them found once; the top ten carry 0.85%. The material sequenced was naive CD8+ T cells from blood, with Jurkat cell RNA spiked in. These receptors were taken from a human donor in good health. Some libraries in this study had Jurkat cell RNA spiked in. Each CDR3 is given with its conserved first and last residue. D genes are given only for firm matches. The listing skips clone size in some rows; elsewhere it reads once, few, many or a size class.

cdr3_nt,cdr3_aa,clone_size,v_call,d_call,j_call
TGCGCCAGCAGCCAGGGAGTTACTGGACAGGTTGGAAACACCATATATTTT,CASSQGVTGQVGNTIYF,many,TRBV4-3,TRBD1,TRBJ1-3
TGTGCCACCAGTGATCAGGGCTCCTACGAGCAGTACTTC,CATSDQGSYEQYF,few,TRBV24-1,NA,TRBJ2-7
TGTGCCAGCAGTTACGGGGGGGGTAGCACAGATACGCAGTATTTT,CASSYGGGSTDTQYF,many,TRBV6-5,TRBD2,TRBJ2-3
TGTGCCAGCAGTAATAGTGGCCATCAGCCCCAGCATTTT,CASSNSGHQPQHF,many,TRBV6-2/TRBV6-3,NA,TRBJ1-5
TGCGCCAGCAGCCAAGATGCAGCGGGCCTCTCCTACGAGCAGTACTTC,CASSQDAAGLSYEQYF,many,TRBV4-1,NA,TRBJ2-7
TGTGCCAGCAGCCACCGGGACCCCTACGAGCAGTACTTC,CASSHRDPYEQYF,NA,TRBV7-9,NA,TRBJ2-7
TGCGCCAGCAGCTTGGTAGGCCCAACCAACACAGATACGCAGTATTTT,CASSLVGPTNTDTQYF,many,TRBV5-1,NA,TRBJ2-3
TGTGCCAGCAGTCAACGGACCGGGACAAGCTCCTACGAGCAGTACTTC,CASSQRTGTSSYEQYF,few,TRBV6-1,NA,TRBJ2-7
TGTGCCAGCAGCCAAGCAACCGGGACAGGGGGCTTTTTTAGCAATCAGCCCCAGCATTTT,CASSQATGTGGFFSNQPQHF,NA,TRBV5-6,TRBD1,TRBJ1-5
TGTGCCAGCAGCGTCGGACTAGCGGGTACAGATACGCAGTATTTT,CASSVGLAGTDTQYF,many,TRBV9,TRBD2,TRBJ2-3
TGTGCCAGTGACGGGGGCGAAAGCTATGGCTACACCTTC,CASDGGESYGYTF,few,TRBV19,NA,TRBJ1-2
TGCAGCGTTGAGGGGCGGGAGGGAACCGGGGAGCTGTTTTTT,CSVEGREGTGELFF,many,TRBV29-1,TRBD2,TRBJ2-2
TGTGCCAGCAGCCAAGGGGGGGGCCGGGGACGTGCCTACGAGCAGTACTTC,CASSQGGGRGRAYEQYF,many,TRBV14,NA,TRBJ2-7
TGTGCCAGCAGTTTGAATAGCGGGATCTACGAGCAGTACTTC,CASSLNSGIYEQYF,many,TRBV28,TRBD2,TRBJ2-7
TGTGCCAGCAGCTCCTCGAAGAGGGGGACGGAAGCTTTCTTT,CASSSSKRGTEAFF,many,TRBV7-2,NA,TRBJ1-1
TGTGCCAGCAGCCCAGGACAGGGGACCCGCGAGCAGTACTTC,CASSPGQGTREQYF,NA,TRBV3-1,TRBD1,TRBJ2-7
TGCGCCAGCAGCCAAGATCCTCCCAGTGGCGCGGCTGGGCAGCCCCAGCATTTT,CASSQDPPSGAAGQPQHF,NA,TRBV4-1,NA,TRBJ1-5
TGCGCCAGCAGCCAAGATCGGACTAGCGGGATAAGTGAGCAGTTCTTC,CASSQDRTSGISEQFF,NA,TRBV4-3,TRBD2,TRBJ2-1
TGTGCCAGCAGCGGAGCCGGGACAGGGGACGAGCAGTACTTC,CASSGAGTGDEQYF,NA,TRBV9,TRBD1,TRBJ2-7
TGTGCCAGCAGCTACAGGGCCTACGAGCAGTACTTC,CASSYRAYEQYF,many,TRBV7-9,NA,TRBJ2-7
TGTGCCAGCAGCCCTCGACGGGTCAACCGCTCCTACAATGAGCAGTTCTTC,CASSPRRVNRSYNEQFF,few,TRBV14,NA,TRBJ2-1
TGTGCCAGCAGGACGGACTTGAGCTCCTACAATGAGCAGTTCTTC,CASRTDLSSYNEQFF,few,TRBV7-2,NA,TRBJ2-1
TGTGCCAGCAGTTACTCTAGATCAGGTCAAGTAAACACTGAAGCTTTCTTT,CASSYSRSGQVNTEAFF,many,TRBV6-6,NA,TRBJ1-1
TGCAGTGCTAGAGATGTCAGGACTAGCGGGACCGACTCCTACGAGCAGTACTTC,CSARDVRTSGTDSYEQYF,few,TRBV20-1,TRBD2,TRBJ2-7
TGCGCCAGCAGCCTTATACACAGGGCTGGGGCCAACGTCCTGACTTTC,CASSLIHRAGANVLTF,many,TRBV4-1,NA,TRBJ2-6